This paragraph reports one T cell receptor (beta chain). The primer mix had 60 Vbeta and 13 Jbeta primers. Profiled with immunoSEQ multiplex PCR; TCRdb holds only in-frame clones, not every one. The sample carries 150,000 or so clones, about 83% recorded once. This record belongs to a study of cytomegalovirus exposure and HLA in healthy donors. The CDR3 is made up of 14 amino acids. The junction had 7 bases not matched to a gene; V was cut back by 5 bases and J by 5 bases. CDR1 MNHNS and CDR2 SASEGT come from the germline V gene. The chain joins TRBV6-1 to TRBJ2-7, with 9 bases lining up with TRBD1. The sample consisted of PBMCs. The TCR was taken from a woman in her thirties or forties in good health and CMV-seronegative. The CDR3 loop reads CASSTGTGRNEQYF. Here the CDR3 DNA reads TGTGCCAGCAGTACCGGGACAGGGAGAAACGAGCAGTACTTC.